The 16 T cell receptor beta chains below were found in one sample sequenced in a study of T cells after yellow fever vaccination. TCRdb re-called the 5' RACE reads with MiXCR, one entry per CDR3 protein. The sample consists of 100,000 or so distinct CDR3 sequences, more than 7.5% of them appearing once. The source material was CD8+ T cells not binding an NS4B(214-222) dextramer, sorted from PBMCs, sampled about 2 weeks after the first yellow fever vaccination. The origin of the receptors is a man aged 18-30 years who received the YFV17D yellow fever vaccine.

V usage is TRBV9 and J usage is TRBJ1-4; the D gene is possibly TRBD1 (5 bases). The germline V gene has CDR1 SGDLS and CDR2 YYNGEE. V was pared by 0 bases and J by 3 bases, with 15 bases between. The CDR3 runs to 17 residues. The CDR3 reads CASSVGGAGSPNEKLFF. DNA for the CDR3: TGTGCCAGCAGCGTAGGCGGGGCGGGGAGCCCTAATGAAAAACTGTTTTTT.

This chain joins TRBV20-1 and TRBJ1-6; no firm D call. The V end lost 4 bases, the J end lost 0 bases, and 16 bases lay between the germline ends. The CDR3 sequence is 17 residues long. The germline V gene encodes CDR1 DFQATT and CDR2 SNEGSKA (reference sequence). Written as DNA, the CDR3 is TGCAGTGCTAAAACCGCGACCGATATCTCCTATAATTCACCCCTCCACTTT. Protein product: CSAKTATDISYNSPLHF.

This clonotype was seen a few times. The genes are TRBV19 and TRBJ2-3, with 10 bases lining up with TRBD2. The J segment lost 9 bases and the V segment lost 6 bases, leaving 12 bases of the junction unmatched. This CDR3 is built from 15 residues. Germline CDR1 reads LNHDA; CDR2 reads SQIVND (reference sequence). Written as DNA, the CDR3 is TGTGCCAGTAGCCACAGCGGGGGGGGCTTGGGGACGCAGTATTTT. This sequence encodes CASSHSGGGLGTQYF.

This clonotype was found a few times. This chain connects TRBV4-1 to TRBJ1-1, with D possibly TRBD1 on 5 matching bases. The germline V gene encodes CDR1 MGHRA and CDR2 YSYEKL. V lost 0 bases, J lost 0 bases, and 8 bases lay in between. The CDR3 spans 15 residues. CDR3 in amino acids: CASSQERQMNTEAFF. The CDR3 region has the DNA TGCGCCAGCAGCCAAGAAAGACAGATGAACACTGAAGCTTTCTTT.

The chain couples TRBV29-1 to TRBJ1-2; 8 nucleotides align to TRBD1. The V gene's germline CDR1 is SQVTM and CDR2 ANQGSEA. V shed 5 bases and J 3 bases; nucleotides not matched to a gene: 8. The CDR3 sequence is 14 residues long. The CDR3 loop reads CSVWGLGQDYGYTF. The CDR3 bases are TGCAGCGTTTGGGGTTTGGGACAGGACTATGGCTACACCTTC.

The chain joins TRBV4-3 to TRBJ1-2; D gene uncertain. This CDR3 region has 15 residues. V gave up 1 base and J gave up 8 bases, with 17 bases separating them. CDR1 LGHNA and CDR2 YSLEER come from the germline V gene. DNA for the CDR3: TGCGCCAGCAGCCAAGTTCCAGATTCCCCTCCAGGCTACACCTTC. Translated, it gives CASSQVPDSPPGYTF.

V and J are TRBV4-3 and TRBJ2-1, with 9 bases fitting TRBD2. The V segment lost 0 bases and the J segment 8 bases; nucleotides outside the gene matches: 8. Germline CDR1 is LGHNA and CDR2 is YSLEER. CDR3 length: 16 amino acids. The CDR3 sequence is CASSQESGGGAYEQFF. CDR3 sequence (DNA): TGCGCCAGCAGCCAAGAATCCGGCGGGGGGGCTTATGAGCAGTTCTTC.

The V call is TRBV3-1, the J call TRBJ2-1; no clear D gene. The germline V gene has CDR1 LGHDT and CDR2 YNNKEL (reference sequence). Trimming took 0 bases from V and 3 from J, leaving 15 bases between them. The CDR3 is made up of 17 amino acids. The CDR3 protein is CASSQDEDANYYNEQFF. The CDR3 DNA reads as TGTGCCAGCAGCCAAGATGAGGACGCAAACTACTACAATGAGCAGTTCTTC.

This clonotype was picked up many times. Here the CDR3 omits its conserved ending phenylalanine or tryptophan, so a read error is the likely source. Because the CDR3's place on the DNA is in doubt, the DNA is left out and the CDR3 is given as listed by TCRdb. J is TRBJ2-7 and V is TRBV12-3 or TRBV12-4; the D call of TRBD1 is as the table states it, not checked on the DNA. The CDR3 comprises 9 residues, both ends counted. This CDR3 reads CASSLTGHR.

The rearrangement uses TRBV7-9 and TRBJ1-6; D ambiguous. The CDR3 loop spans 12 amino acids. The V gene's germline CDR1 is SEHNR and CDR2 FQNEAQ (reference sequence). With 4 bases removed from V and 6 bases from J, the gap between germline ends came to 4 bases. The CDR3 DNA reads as TGTGCCAGCAGCTCACTTAATTCACCCCTCCACTTT. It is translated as CASSSLNSPLHF.

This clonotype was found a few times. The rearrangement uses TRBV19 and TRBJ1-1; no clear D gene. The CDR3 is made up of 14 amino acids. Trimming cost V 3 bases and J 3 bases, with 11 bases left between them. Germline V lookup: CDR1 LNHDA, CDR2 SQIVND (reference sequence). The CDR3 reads CASSIRGRDTEAFF. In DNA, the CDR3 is TGTGCCAGTAGTATTAGAGGCAGAGACACTGAAGCTTTCTTT.

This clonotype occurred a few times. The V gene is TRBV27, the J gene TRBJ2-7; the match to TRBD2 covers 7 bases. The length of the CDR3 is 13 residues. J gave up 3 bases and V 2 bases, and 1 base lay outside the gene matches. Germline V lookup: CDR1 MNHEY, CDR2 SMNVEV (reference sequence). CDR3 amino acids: CASSLGGDYEQYF. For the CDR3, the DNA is TGTGCCAGCAGTTTAGGGGGGGACTACGAGCAGTACTTC.

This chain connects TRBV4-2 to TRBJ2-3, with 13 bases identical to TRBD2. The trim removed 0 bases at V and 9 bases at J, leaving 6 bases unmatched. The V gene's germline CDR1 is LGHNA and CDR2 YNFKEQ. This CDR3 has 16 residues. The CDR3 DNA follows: TGTGCCAGCAGCCAAGAGGAGACTAGCGGGGGGCCGACGCAGTATTTT. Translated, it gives CASSQEETSGGPTQYF.

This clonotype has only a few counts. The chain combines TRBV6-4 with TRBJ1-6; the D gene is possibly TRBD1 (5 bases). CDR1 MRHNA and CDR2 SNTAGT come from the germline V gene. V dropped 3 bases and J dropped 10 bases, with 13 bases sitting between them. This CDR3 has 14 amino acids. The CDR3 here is CASSDGTTWSPLHF. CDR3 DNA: TGTGCCAGCAGTGATGGGACTACTTGGTCACCCCTCCACTTT.

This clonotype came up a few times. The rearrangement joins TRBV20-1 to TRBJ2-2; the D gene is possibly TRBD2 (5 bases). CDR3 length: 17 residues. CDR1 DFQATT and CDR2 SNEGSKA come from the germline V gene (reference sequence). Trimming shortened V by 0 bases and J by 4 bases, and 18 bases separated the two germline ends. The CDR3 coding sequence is TGCAGTGCTAGAGATCGGAGGCAGGCTCGTATCACCGGGGAGCTGTTTTTT. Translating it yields CSARDRRQARITGELFF.

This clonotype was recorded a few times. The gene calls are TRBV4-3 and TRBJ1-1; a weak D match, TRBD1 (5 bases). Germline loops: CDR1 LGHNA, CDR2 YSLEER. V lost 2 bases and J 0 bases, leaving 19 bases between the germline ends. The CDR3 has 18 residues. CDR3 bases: TGCGCCAGCAGCCAATTCGCCAGGGTAAAAATAATGAACACTGAAGCTTTCTTT. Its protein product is CASSQFARVKIMNTEAFF.